This T cell receptor (beta chain) was captured by sequencing in a study of T cell responses to AZD1222 COVID-19 vaccine. Study as a whole: Investigators merged groups given second doses at roughly 4 or roughly 12 weeks.

Only in-frame clones appear in the TCRdb table, and some are missing; sequencing was by immunoSEQ multiplex PCR. The sample consists of roughly 120,000 clones, 85% to 95% of them appearing once. Findings and caveats of the study: Distributed over spike, vaccine-associated CD4 TCRs predominated at 160-218 and 743-854. Spike-specific TCR repertoires showed rising breadth and depth after two AZD1222 doses. Sampling captured repertoires only after the peak T cell response.

For this clone: Antigen: not known.

The CDR3 loop spans 12 amino acids. V was cut by 9 bases and J by 9 bases, with 15 bases left in between. The genes are TRBV12-3 or TRBV12-4 and TRBJ2-1; a weak D match, TRBD2 (5 bases). The starting material was peripheral blood, obtained on day 0 of AZD1222 vaccination. The sequence was collected from an adult in good health. The CDR3 here is CASQDYFSEQFF. As DNA, the CDR3 is TGTGCCAGTCAAGACTACTTCAGTGAGCAGTTCTTC.